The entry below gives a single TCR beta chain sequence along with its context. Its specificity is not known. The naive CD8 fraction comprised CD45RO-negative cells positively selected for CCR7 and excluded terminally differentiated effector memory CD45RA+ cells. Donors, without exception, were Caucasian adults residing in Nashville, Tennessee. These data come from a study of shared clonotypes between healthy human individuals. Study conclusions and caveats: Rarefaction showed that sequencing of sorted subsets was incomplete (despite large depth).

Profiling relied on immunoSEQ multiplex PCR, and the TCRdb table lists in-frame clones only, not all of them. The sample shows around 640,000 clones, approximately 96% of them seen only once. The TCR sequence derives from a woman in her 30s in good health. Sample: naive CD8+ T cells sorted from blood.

CDR3 DNA: TGTGCCAGCAGTTTATCGGGGGACACCTACTCCTACGAGCAGTACTTC. Encoded protein: CASSLSGDTYSYEQYF. The chain is built from TRBV27 and TRBJ2-7; D is possibly TRBD1 (6 bases). CDR1 is MNHEY and CDR2 is SMNVEV in the germline V gene (reference sequence). This CDR3 is built from 16 residues. Deletions cut 0 bases from V and 0 bases from J, with 12 bases between.